This entry lists 20 T cell receptor beta chains sequenced from one sample in a study of blood T cells in healthy people across ages. The second PCR ran roughly 7 to 12 cycles with a sample-barcoded 5' primer and J-beta primers. TCRdb reprocessed the 5' RACE reads via MiXCR and lists one record per CDR3 protein. In the table there are fewer than 650,000 distinct CDR3 sequences, 27% of which are singletons. The same sample was also used in a study of T cells of mothers and their children.

What was sequenced was blood. The source is a boy under 10 years old in good health.

This clonotype was counted between two and nine times. V is TRBV5-1 and J is TRBJ1-1, with D uncertain. The CDR3 length is 14 residues. V was shortened by 1 base and J by 4 bases, with 11 bases between the two germline ends. The germline CDR1 and CDR2 sequences are SGHRS and YFSETQ. This CDR3 is CASSLRNPGTEAFF. The CDR3, as DNA: TGCGCCAGCAGCTTGAGGAATCCAGGCACTGAAGCTTTCTTT.

V usage is TRBV12-3 or TRBV12-4 and J usage is TRBJ2-7, with TRBD1 matching 7 bases. V was pared by 6 bases and J by 4 bases, with 9 bases of the junction left unmatched. The CDR3 has 14 residues. The CDR3 DNA reads as TGTGCCAGCAGCTTTACAGGGGATGGATACGAGCAGTACTTC. It translates to CASSFTGDGYEQYF.

J is TRBJ2-7 and V is TRBV7-9; D remains unclear. V lost 1 base and J 6 bases, leaving 7 bases between the germline ends. The CDR3 has 12 residues. Germline CDR1 and CDR2: SEHNR and FQNEAQ (reference sequence). CDR3 DNA sequence: TGTGCCAGCAGCTTAGGCGTCGCCGAGCAGTACTTC. It translates to CASSLGVAEQYF. The full variable domain, rest sourced from reference TRBV7-9 and TRBJ2-7, is DTGVSQNPRHKITKRGQNVTFRCDPISEHNRLYWYRQTLGQGPEFLTYFQNEAQLEKSRLLSDRFSAERPKGSFSTLEIQRTEQGDSAMYLCASSLGVAEQYFGPGTRLTVT.

The J gene is TRBJ2-5, the V gene TRBV3-1, with 7 bases lining up with TRBD2. The DNA matches TRBJ2-1 better at its end, which makes the J call doubtful. Germline V gives CDR1 LGHDT, CDR2 YNNKEL (reference sequence). The CDR3 has 15 residues. The CDR3 region is CASSQARGRADEQFF. In DNA form, the CDR3 reads TGTGCCAGCAGCCAAGCTCGTGGGAGGGCCGATGAGCAGTTCTTC.

The CDR3 DNA reads as TGCAGCGTTGAAGGCCCGAGCCAAGGGGCTTTCTTT. This gives the protein CSVEGPSQGAFF. This rearrangement joins TRBV29-1 to TRBJ1-1; D remains ambiguous. Trimming left V 1 base short and J 11 bases short, with 14 bases between. This CDR3 has 12 amino acids. CDR1 SQVTM and CDR2 ANQGSEA come from the germline V gene.

This clonotype was counted a single time. V usage is TRBV20-1 and J usage is TRBJ2-5, with D possibly being TRBD2 (6 bases). The J call may not be correct, given that the DNA end is closer to TRBJ2-1. This CDR3 contains 12 residues. The germline gives CDR1 DFQATT, CDR2 SNEGSKA (reference sequence). CDR3 amino acids: CSASMGGIKQFF. The DNA for the CDR3 is TGCAGTGCCTCGATGGGGGGTATTAAGCAGTTCTTC.

For this clonotype: The germline gene is not matched at one end of the junction; a read error may be the cause. This sequence joins TRBV20-1 and TRBJ2-5; 11 positions agree with TRBD1. The J call may not be correct, given that the DNA end is closer to TRBJ2-7. Germline V gene data show CDR1 as DFQATT and CDR2 as SNEGSKA (reference sequence). The CDR3 contains 14 residues. This chain's CDR3 is CGARGTGGTYEQYF. CDR3 coding DNA: TGCGGTGCTAGAGGGACAGGGGGTACCTACGAGCAGTACTTC.

J is TRBJ2-5 and V is TRBV29-1; 12 bases agree with TRBD2. Looked up from germline, CDR1 is SQVTM and CDR2 is ANQGSEA. V shed 5 bases, J shed 5 bases, and the junction held 9 bases outside the gene matches. The CDR3 extends over 15 amino acids. As DNA, the CDR3 is TGCAGCGTTTCGAGACTAGCGGGAGCGGAGGAGACCCAGTACTTC. It specifies CSVSRLAGAEETQYF.

The rearrangement joins TRBV6-5 to TRBJ1-5; 7 bases map to TRBD1. The CDR3 extends over 12 amino acids. Unmatched junction bases numbered 2, after V lost 6 bases and J lost 6 bases. Germline CDR1 reads MNHEY; CDR2 reads SVGAGI. Here the CDR3 DNA reads TGTGCCAGCAGGCACAGGGGTCAGCCCCAGCATTTT. It yields the protein CASRHRGQPQHF.

The genes are TRBV6-6 and TRBJ1-1, with D tentatively TRBD1 (6 bases). The germline V gene has CDR1 MNHNY and CDR2 SVGAGI (reference sequence). Trimming pared 5 bases from V and 8 bases from J, leaving 15 bases between. The CDR3 runs 13 residues. CDR3 nucleotides: TGTGCCAGCAGTCCGTACGCGGGACAAGAAGCTTTCTTT. This codes for CASSPYAGQEAFF.

The chain has TRBV4-1 and TRBJ2-1, with 7 bases matching TRBD1. The J call is in doubt because the DNA end fits TRBJ2-7 better. CDR1 MGHRA and CDR2 YSYEKL come from the germline V gene. The length of the CDR3 is 15 residues. CDR3 sequence: CASKPMRQGTYEQYF. CDR3 nucleotide sequence: TGCGCCAGCAAACCCATGAGACAGGGAACCTACGAGCAGTACTTC.

CDR3 sequence reads: CASSSLRGEGYTF. The CDR3 bases are TGTGCCAGCAGTTCCCTCAGGGGGGAAGGCTACACCTTC. The chain uses TRBV6-5 and TRBJ1-2, with 7 nucleotides matching TRBD1. Looked up from germline, CDR1 is MNHEY and CDR2 is SVGAGI. J gave up 8 bases and V 4 bases, and 7 bases lay outside the gene matches. The CDR3 spans 13 residues.

J is TRBJ2-5 and V is TRBV10-3, with 11 bases identical to TRBD2. The V gene's germline CDR1 is ENHRY and CDR2 SYGVKD. The CDR3 spans 15 residues. Unmatched junction bases numbered 2, after V lost 0 bases and J lost 5 bases. CDR3 coding DNA: TGTGCCATCAGTGAGTCAGCTAGCGGGAGGGAGACCCAGTACTTC. Protein: CAISESASGRETQYF.

This clonotype came up a few times. V and J are TRBV20-1 and TRBJ2-1; 8 positions match TRBD2. The V gene's germline CDR1 is DFQATT and CDR2 SNEGSKA (reference sequence). The CDR3 covers 15 residues. V shed 6 bases, J shed 4 bases, and the junction held 11 bases outside the gene matches. CDR3 sequence (DNA): TGCAGTGCAATCCCGGGACTAGAATATTACAATGAGCAGTTCTTC. Amino acid sequence: CSAIPGLEYYNEQFF.

This clonotype was seen a few times. The gene calls are TRBV7-9 and TRBJ2-5, with 13 bases aligning to TRBD2. Per the germline V gene, CDR1 is SEHNR and CDR2 is FQNEAQ (reference sequence). With V trimmed by 5 bases and J by 1 base, 13 bases remained unmatched. The CDR3 consists of 19 residues. The CDR3 region is CASSRTGLAGVEFQETQYF. In nucleotides, the CDR3 is TGTGCCAGCAGCCGAACAGGACTAGCGGGAGTCGAATTCCAAGAGACCCAGTACTTC.

This clonotype was seen repeatedly, ten times or more. The chain recombines TRBV19 with TRBJ2-1; TRBD2 matches 9 bases. CDR1 and CDR2 from the germline V gene are LNHDA and SQIVND (reference sequence). The ends lost 2 bases at V and 6 bases at J; junction bases unmatched: 5. The CDR3 is 15 residues long. The CDR3 coding sequence is TGTGCCAGTAGTATAAGCGCGGGAGGGCCCAATGAGCAGTTCTTC. It is translated as CASSISAGGPNEQFF.

The chain recombines TRBV6-5 with TRBJ2-5; 10 bases are shared with TRBD1. Trimming took 1 base from V and 5 from J; bases not matched to a gene: 10. CDR3 length: 17 amino acids. The V gene's germline CDR1 is MNHEY and CDR2 SVGAGI. Here the CDR3 reads CASSYLGTGVHRETQYF. CDR3 nucleotides: TGTGCCAGCAGTTACTTAGGGACAGGGGTTCATCGGGAGACCCAGTACTTC.

The V and J genes are TRBV7-2 and TRBJ2-5; 13 nucleotides align to TRBD2. There are 15 residues in the CDR3. From germline, CDR1 is SGHTA and CDR2 FQGNSA. J gave up 4 bases and V 5 bases, and 4 bases lay outside the gene matches. CDR3 sequence: CASSHTSGRGETQYF. The CDR3 coding sequence is TGTGCCAGCAGCCATACTAGCGGGAGGGGAGAGACCCAGTACTTC.

The chain uses TRBV4-1 and TRBJ1-2; 9 bases fit TRBD1. Germline V gene data show CDR1 as MGHRA and CDR2 as YSYEKL. This CDR3 has 15 amino acids. Losses at the gene ends were 4 bases for V and 6 bases for J; bases not matched to a gene: 9. The CDR3 spells CASSPSGQGGNGYTF. Written as DNA, the CDR3 is TGCGCCAGCAGCCCCTCGGGACAGGGAGGGAATGGCTACACCTTC.

The chain combines TRBV27 with TRBJ1-2; 8 bases are shared with TRBD1. CDR3 size: 15 residues. The trim removed 4 bases at V and 1 base at J, leaving 5 bases unmatched. CDR1 and CDR2 (germline): MNHEY, SMNVEV (reference sequence). CDR3 nucleotide sequence: TGTGCCAGCAGTTCAAGGGACAGGATTAACTATGGCTACACCTTC. This sequence encodes CASSSRDRINYGYTF.